The 11 T cell receptor beta chains presented below share a single source sample, sequenced in a study of T cell clonality in common variable immunodeficiency. Measured with immunoSEQ multiplex PCR; TCRdb has only the in-frame clones, and not every one. The repertoire yields tens of thousands of clones, none seen only once; the top ten contain about 1.9%. Sequenced input: peripheral blood mononuclear cells. The receptors shown here come from a person between 18 and 75 years old in good health.

This clone was found many times. Read sequence stops 3 residues before the CDR3 end, and the germline J gene provides the missing end. The chain is built from TRBV2 and TRBJ2-3; 7 bases line up with TRBD2. Germline CDR1 is SNHLY and CDR2 is FYNNEI. CDR3 length: 14 amino acids. The junction had 10 bases not matched to a gene; V was cut back by 7 bases and J by 6 bases. The CDR3 spells CASKDRAGVDTQYF. CDR3 DNA (partial): TGTGCCAGCAAAGATCGGGCGGGAGTGGATACG.

This clone has just a few counts. The read ends 3 residues early relative to the CDR3; the germline J gene fills the gap. This chain uses TRBV25-1 with TRBJ2-1; D unresolved. V shed 6 bases and J shed 5 bases, with 14 bases lying between them. In germline, CDR1 is MGHDK, CDR2 SYGVNS. This CDR3 has 14 residues. CDR3 sequence: CASSSRAEDNEQFF. CDR3 DNA (partial): TGTGCCAGCAGCTCAAGGGCAGAAGACAATGAG.

This clone was found many times. At one of its ends the junction is not consistent with the germline gene, which may arise from a read error. The missing CDR3 end, 3 residues past where the read stops, is filled in from the germline J gene. The V gene is TRBV4-2, the J gene TRBJ2-3, with D possibly being TRBD2 (5 bases). This CDR3 contains 13 residues. Germline V gives CDR1 LGHNA, CDR2 YNFKEQ. Incomplete CDR3 DNA: TGCGCCAGCAGCCAAGAACTAGTCGATACG. Protein product: CASSQELVDT. From start to end, the CDR3 is CASSQELVDTQYF.

This clone showed up many times. The read ends 3 residues before the CDR3 terminus; that terminus is restored from the germline J gene. The chain has TRBV5-1 and TRBJ2-7; the match to TRBD1 covers 11 bases. CDR3 size: 15 residues. J lost 2 bases, V lost 1 base, and 2 bases had no gene match. The germline CDR1 and CDR2 sequences are SGHRS and YFSETQ. The CDR3 region is CASSLWTGGTYEQYF. Partial CDR3 DNA: TGCGCCAGCAGCTTGTGGACAGGGGGCACCTACGAG.

This clone was seen ten or more times. The CDR3 extends 3 residues past the end of the read, so its final part is completed from the germline J gene. The chain joins TRBV5-1 to TRBJ2-7; 10 nucleotides match TRBD2. The CDR3 consists of 15 residues. CDR1 is SGHRS, CDR2 YFSETQ, per germline. Germline trimming cut 5 bases from V and 2 bases from J; bases unmatched to any gene: 7. CDR3: CASRGTSGATYEQYF. The CDR3 bases that were read are TGCGCCAGCAGGGGAACTAGCGGGGCGACCTACGAG.

This clone was counted between two and nine times. The read terminates 3 residues before the CDR3 end, so the remaining end is supplied by the germline J gene. This rearrangement joins TRBV2 to TRBJ1-2, with TRBD1 as a possible D gene (5 bases). The CDR3 covers 18 residues. Germline loops: CDR1 SNHLY, CDR2 FYNNEI. Partial CDR3 DNA: TGTGCCAGCAATATTTTTCCTGGGACTAGCGGAGCCTCCTACGAC. Amino acids: CASNIFPGTSGASYD. The entire CDR3 protein is CASNIFPGTSGASYDYTF.

This clone was detected many times. The CDR3 end is not reached by the read, which stops 3 residues before it; the germline J gene fills it in. The chain employs TRBV19 and TRBJ2-4; 9 nucleotides line up with TRBD2. Germline V lookup: CDR1 LNHDA, CDR2 SQIVND (reference sequence). J was trimmed by 0 bases and V by 5 bases; bases with no gene match: 8. The CDR3 extends over 17 amino acids. The CDR3 sequence: CASSPESGRLAKNIQYF. The sequenced CDR3 bases are TGTGCCAGTAGTCCGGAGAGCGGGAGGCTAGCCAAAAACATT.

There are many counts of this clone. The CDR3 extends 3 residues past the end of the read, so its final part is completed from the germline J gene. This chain uses TRBV28 with TRBJ1-6; D unclear. The length of the CDR3 is 14 residues. Trimming took 6 bases from V and 0 from J, leaving 6 bases between them. Germline lookup yields CDR1 MDHEN and CDR2 SYDVKM. This CDR3 reads CASSLSSYNSPLHF. The CDR3 DNA, read in part, is TGTGCCAGCAGCCTTAGCTCCTATAATTCACCC. Full variable domain (outside the CDR3, taken from reference TRBV28 and TRBJ1-6): DVKVTQSSRYLVKRTGEKVFLECVQDMDHENMFWYRQDPGLGLRLIYFSYDVKMKEKGDIPEGYSVSREKKERFSLILESASTNQTSMYLCASSLSSYNSPLHFGNGTRLTVT.

At least ten counts were recorded for this clone. The CDR3 end falls 3 residues outside the read, so it is completed with the germline J gene. The chain carries TRBV29-1 and TRBJ1-1; the D gene is possibly TRBD1 (6 bases). The CDR3 consists of 12 residues. Germline V gene data show CDR1 as SQVTM and CDR2 as ANQGSEA. V lost 6 bases and J lost 1, with 9 bases in between. The DNA read from the CDR3 is TGCAGCGTGGGACATAAGAACACTGAA. Translation: CSVGHKNTE. The entire CDR3 protein is CSVGHKNTEAFF.

This clone was observed many times. The observed sequence ends 3 residues before the CDR3 terminus, with the missing tail filled in from the germline J gene. The V call is TRBV6-2 or TRBV6-3, the J call TRBJ1-6, with 11 positions matching TRBD1. The CDR3 runs to 17 residues. The germline CDR1 and CDR2 sequences are MNHEY and SVGEGT. After removal of 0 bases from V and 7 bases from J, the junction contained 5 bases not matched to a gene. The CDR3 bases that were read are TGTGCCAGCAGTTACTCAGGGGACAGGGGGGCCAATTCACCC. The encoded protein is CASSYSGDRGANSP. The full CDR3 is CASSYSGDRGANSPLHF.

This clone was detected many times. The read finishes 3 residues shy of the CDR3 end, and the germline J gene is used to complete it. The chain recombines TRBV18 with TRBJ1-1; D is unresolved. In germline, CDR1 is KGHSH, CDR2 LQKENI. The CDR3 runs 13 residues. V lost 2 bases and J 4 bases, leaving 8 bases between the germline ends. The CDR3 reads CASSPKQGTEAFF. Partial CDR3 DNA: TGTGCCAGCTCACCAAAACAAGGCACTGAA.